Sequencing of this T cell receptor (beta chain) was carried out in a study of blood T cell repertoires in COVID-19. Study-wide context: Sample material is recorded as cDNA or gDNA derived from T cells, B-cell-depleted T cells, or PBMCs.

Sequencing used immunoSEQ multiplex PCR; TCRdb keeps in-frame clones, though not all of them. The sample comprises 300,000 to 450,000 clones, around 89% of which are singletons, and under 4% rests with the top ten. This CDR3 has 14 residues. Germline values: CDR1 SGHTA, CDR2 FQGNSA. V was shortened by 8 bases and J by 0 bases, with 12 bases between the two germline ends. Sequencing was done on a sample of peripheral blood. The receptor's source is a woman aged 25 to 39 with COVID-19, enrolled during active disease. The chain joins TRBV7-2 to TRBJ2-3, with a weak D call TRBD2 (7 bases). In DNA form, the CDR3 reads TGTGCCAGCGGAGGGGGGGCAAGCACAGATACGCAGTATTTT. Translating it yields CASGGGASTDTQYF.